Listed here are 23 T cell receptor beta chains from one sample, sequenced in a study of identical twins. TCRdb independently ran MiXCR on the 5' RACE reads; one entry per CDR3 protein. The table shows fewer than 250,000 distinct CDR3 sequences, with approximately 16% occurring only once. These data are also associated with another study on T cells expressing NK-cell markers.

Sequencing input: CD8+ T cells sorted from blood. These receptors were collected from a woman under 30 in good health.

The chain employs TRBV3-1 and TRBJ1-3; D remains ambiguous. This CDR3 is 13 amino acids long. Germline V lookup: CDR1 LGHDT, CDR2 YNNKEL (reference sequence). The V gene lost 4 bases and the J gene lost 4 bases, with 8 bases spanning the gap. The CDR3 sequence is CASSLIPGNTIYF. CDR3 DNA sequence: TGTGCCAGCAGCCTTATTCCCGGAAACACCATATATTTT.

This sequence joins TRBV20-1 and TRBJ1-2; D possibly corresponds to TRBD1 (6 bases). The length of the CDR3 is 14 residues. CDR1 and CDR2 from the germline V gene are DFQATT and SNEGSKA (reference sequence). V lost 0 bases and J 4 bases, leaving 12 bases between the germline ends. As DNA, the CDR3 is TGCAGTGCTAGAGATCTCAGGACAGTCTATGGCTACACCTTC. It specifies CSARDLRTVYGYTF.

This rearrangement joins TRBV15 to TRBJ1-1, with a possible D match to TRBD1 (6 bases). In germline, CDR1 is LNHNV, CDR2 YYDKDF (reference sequence). The CDR3 is made up of 15 amino acids. Trimming cost V 5 bases and J 2 bases, with 15 bases left between them. The CDR3 is CATSAWEGGNTEAFF. CDR3 nucleotide sequence: TGTGCCACCAGCGCTTGGGAAGGGGGTAACACTGAAGCTTTCTTT.

This clonotype was observed at least ten times. The chain combines TRBV12-3 or TRBV12-4 with TRBJ1-1, with D perhaps TRBD1 (5 bases). This CDR3 is built from 13 residues. Trimming pared 6 bases from V and 2 bases from J, leaving 10 bases between. This CDR3 is CASSPDSNTEAFF. The CDR3, as DNA: TGTGCCAGCAGCCCCGACAGTAACACTGAAGCTTTCTTT.

The V call is TRBV2, the J call TRBJ2-2; D not certain. CDR1 and CDR2 (germline): SNHLY, FYNNEI. The CDR3 contains 15 residues. V lost 7 bases and J lost 0, with 12 bases in between. The CDR3 region is CASKVRAANTGELFF. CDR3 in DNA: TGTGCCAGCAAGGTCCGCGCTGCGAACACCGGGGAGCTGTTTTTT.

This clonotype was counted between two and nine times. The chain joins TRBV12-3 or TRBV12-4 to TRBJ1-4; 7 positions match TRBD1. V lost 5 bases to trimming and J lost 4 bases; unmatched junction nucleotides: 13. The CDR3 is 17 amino acids. CDR3 protein: CASSPSLGTAYNEKLFF. As DNA, the CDR3 is TGTGCCAGCAGTCCGTCCCTGGGGACAGCGTATAATGAAAAACTGTTTTTT.

This clonotype was seen a few times. The chain links TRBV3-1 to TRBJ2-5, with 9 bases lining up with TRBD2. The CDR3 spans 17 residues. The ends lost 0 bases at V and 1 base at J; junction bases unmatched: 6. Germline CDR1 LGHDT, CDR2 YNNKEL (reference sequence). The CDR3 region has the DNA TGTGCCAGCAGCCAAGATTGGCGACTAGCGGCCCAAGAGACCCAGTACTTC. Translated: CASSQDWRLAAQETQYF.

J is TRBJ2-1 and V is TRBV12-3 or TRBV12-4, with D maybe TRBD2 (5 bases). Trimming cost V 2 bases and J 9 bases, with 17 bases left between them. The CDR3 is 15 residues long. The CDR3 here is CASSLSLPIEGEQFF. The CDR3 region has the DNA TGTGCCAGCAGTTTAAGCCTCCCTATTGAGGGTGAGCAGTTCTTC.

This clonotype was observed a single time. This chain connects TRBV11-3 to TRBJ2-1; unclear D gene. The V gene lost 0 bases and the J gene lost 7 bases, with 7 bases spanning the gap. Germline CDR1 SGHNT, CDR2 YENEEA. This CDR3 spans 13 amino acids. CDR3 bases: TGTGCCAGCAGCTTAGATTCTCCTAATGAGCAGTTCTTC. This translates into CASSLDSPNEQFF. The full variable domain, in which reference TRBV11-3 and TRBJ2-1 provide the parts outside the CDR3, is EAGVVQSPRYKIIEKKQPVAFWCNPISGHNTLYWYLQNLGQGPELLIRYENEEAVDDSQLPKDRFSAERLKGVDSTLKIQPAELGDSAVYLCASSLDSPNEQFFGPGTRLTVL.

This clonotype appeared a few times. The chain joins TRBV20-1 to TRBJ2-7, with D possibly matching TRBD1 (5 bases). The CDR3 is made up of 12 amino acids. V was pared by 6 bases and J by 0 bases, with 9 bases between. Germline V gene sequence: CDR1 DFQATT, CDR2 SNEGSKA (reference sequence). CDR3 loop: CSAGQSSYEQYF. For the CDR3, the DNA is TGCAGTGCCGGACAAAGCTCCTACGAGCAGTACTTC.

This clonotype showed up many times. This sequence joins TRBV7-8 and TRBJ1-2; a possible D gene is TRBD1 (6 bases). Germline lookup yields CDR1 SGHVS and CDR2 FQNEAQ. Trimming cost V 5 bases and J 2 bases, with 12 bases left between them. The CDR3 runs 14 residues. CDR3 region: CASSHRTANYGYTF. The CDR3 DNA reads TGTGCCAGCAGCCACAGGACAGCCAACTATGGCTACACCTTC.

The chain carries TRBV7-8 and TRBJ1-5; maybe TRBD1 (6 bases). This CDR3 contains 17 residues. The ends were cut back, 1 base at V and 4 bases at J, with 17 bases in the middle. Germline lookup yields CDR1 SGHVS and CDR2 FQNEAQ. CDR3 nucleotides: TGTGCCAGCAGCTTAGGAGGGGGGCAGGATTCAAATCAGCCCCAGCATTTT. This codes for CASSLGGGQDSNQPQHF.

The chain has TRBV15 and TRBJ2-1; D is unresolved. Germline lookup yields CDR1 LNHNV and CDR2 YYDKDF (reference sequence). This CDR3 contains 14 residues. Trimming took off 5 bases at V and 0 bases at J, with 8 bases between the two ends. The CDR3 coding sequence is TGTGCCACCAGCCCGGAGAGCTCCTACAATGAGCAGTTCTTC. Amino acid sequence: CATSPESSYNEQFF.

CDR3 DNA: TGTGCCAGCAGCGGAGGGGGAATACTAGCCAAAAACATTCAGTACTTC. Its protein is CASSGGGILAKNIQYF. The chain couples TRBV9 to TRBJ2-4; TRBD1 might be the D (6 bases). V was clipped by 3 bases and J by 0 bases, with 13 bases between them. The CDR3 length is 16 residues. The germline gives CDR1 SGDLS, CDR2 YYNGEE.

This clonotype appeared a few times. V usage is TRBV6-5 and J usage is TRBJ1-3, with D uncertain. Between the trimmed V and J ends, which lost 5 bases and 11 bases, there was a span of 13 bases. The germline V gene encodes CDR1 MNHEY and CDR2 SVGAGI. The CDR3 spans 12 residues. The CDR3 is CASSPGPSAIYF. The DNA for the CDR3 is TGTGCCAGCAGTCCAGGCCCCTCGGCCATATATTTT.

The chain uses TRBV29-1 and TRBJ1-2; D not certain. Germline V gene sequence: CDR1 SQVTM, CDR2 ANQGSEA. This CDR3 is built from 11 residues. Trimming took off 3 bases at V and 6 bases at J, with 8 bases between the two ends. CDR3 nucleotide sequence: TGCAGCGTTGAGTCGGTAAATGGCTACACCTTC. Amino acids: CSVESVNGYTF.

The chain uses TRBV7-9 and TRBJ1-1; no definite D call. Trimming took 2 bases from V and 9 from J, leaving 7 bases between them. Germline V gene data show CDR1 as SEHNR and CDR2 as FQNEAQ (reference sequence). This CDR3 spans 11 amino acids. The CDR3 here is CASSLNPQAFF. The DNA of the CDR3 is TGTGCCAGCAGCTTAAACCCCCAAGCTTTCTTT.

This clonotype was recorded a few times. The rearrangement links TRBV5-1 to TRBJ2-7; the match to TRBD2 covers 8 bases. V shed 0 bases and J 5 bases; nucleotides not matched to a gene: 4. CDR3 length equals 14 residues. Germline CDR1 is SGHRS and CDR2 is YFSETQ. In nucleotides, the CDR3 is TGCGCCAGCAGCTTGGAACTAGCGGTGCACGAGCAGTACTTC. This sequence encodes CASSLELAVHEQYF.

V is TRBV12-3 or TRBV12-4 and J is TRBJ1-2; no clear D gene. The CDR3 covers 13 residues. V shed 5 bases and J shed 6 bases, with 13 bases lying between them. The CDR3 spells CASSAPSGDGYTF. As DNA, the CDR3 is TGTGCCAGCAGTGCCCCGTCGGGCGATGGCTACACCTTC.

Notes on this clonotype: A read error is possible here, since a much larger clone lies one base away. The chain employs TRBV20-1 and TRBJ2-1; no reliable D call. The CDR3 has 13 residues. Germline V lookup: CDR1 DFQATT, CDR2 SNEGSKA (reference sequence). DNA for the CDR3: TGCAGTGCTGAGTTGTCCCCTGAGAATGGGCAGTTCTTC. Protein: CSAELSPENGQFF.

This clonotype appeared a few times. The rearrangement uses TRBV12-5 and TRBJ2-1; 8 nucleotides match TRBD2. The CDR3 spans 20 residues. CDR1 and CDR2 (germline): LGHNT, FRNRAP. V gave up 0 bases and J gave up 3 bases; unmatched junction bases: 16. CDR3 sequence reads: CASGLVRGLVSWRYYNEQFF. CDR3 in DNA: TGTGCTAGTGGTTTGGTACGGGGACTAGTATCTTGGCGCTACTACAATGAGCAGTTCTTC. The entire variable domain, with the rest obtained from reference TRBV12-5 and TRBJ2-1, is as follows: DARVTQTPRHKVTEMGQEVTMRCQPILGHNTVFWYRQTMMQGLELLAYFRNRAPLDDSGMPKDRFSAEMPDATLATLKIQPSEPRDSAVYFCASGLVRGLVSWRYYNEQFFGPGTRLTVL.

The V gene is TRBV5-1, the J gene TRBJ2-2; D is unclear. V was cut by 5 bases and J by 4 bases, with 15 bases left in between. Germline CDR1 and CDR2: SGHRS and YFSETQ. This CDR3 contains 15 residues. For the CDR3, the DNA is TGCGCCAGCAGACCCGTGGGGAAGCCCACCGGGGAGCTGTTTTTT. It specifies CASRPVGKPTGELFF.

A few counts support this clonotype. This chain links TRBV20-1 with TRBJ2-4; D may match TRBD1 or TRBD2 (5 bases each). Germline values: CDR1 DFQATT, CDR2 SNEGSKA (reference sequence). V dropped 6 bases and J dropped 1 base, with 13 bases sitting between them. The CDR3 spans 14 residues. Written as DNA, the CDR3 is TGCAGTGCCGCGGCTGGGGACGCCAAAAACATTCAGTACTTC. Protein sequence: CSAAAGDAKNIQYF.